The TCR beta chain described here comes from a study of cytomegalovirus exposure and HLA in healthy donors. Primers: 60 Vbeta forward and 13 Jbeta reverse. Data came from immunoSEQ multiplex PCR; TCRdb stores just in-frame clones and leaves some out. The sample has about 190,000 clones, approximately 82% seen once. These donors counted as nominally healthy when sampled, but unrecorded immune exposures were likely. General study findings and limits: In a later analysis, DRB1 alleles had the most associated TCRs; HLA-C alleles the fewest.

V gave up 4 bases and J gave up 10 bases, with 20 bases separating them. The CDR3 sequence is 15 residues long. Germline CDR1 LGHNA, CDR2 YSLEER. Regarding this clone: The antigen is not known.

Sequenced material: PBMCs. V usage is TRBV4-3 and J usage is TRBJ1-5; weak D call: TRBD1 (6 bases). The receptor comes from a woman aged 18-29 years in good health and CMV-seronegative. The chain's CDR3 is CASSLGAPLGGPQHF. The CDR3 coding sequence is TGCGCCAGCAGCCTGGGGGCCCCTCTGGGTGGACCCCAGCATTTT.